One sample yielded the 3 T cell receptor beta chains listed below, sequenced in a study of blood T cell repertoires in COVID-19. The repertoire was sequenced with immunoSEQ multiplex PCR; TCRdb's copy has only in-frame clones and lacks some. This table holds a few hundred thousand clones, approximately 87% found once. What was sequenced was PBMCs or T cells enriched from blood (not recorded which). The receptors shown here come from a woman aged 45-65 years who had recovered from COVID-19.

This chain links TRBV10-2 with TRBJ2-7; D perhaps matches TRBD1 (5 bases). CDR1 WSHSY and CDR2 SAAADI come from the germline V gene. Deletions cut 6 bases from V and 2 bases from J, with 11 bases between. This CDR3 contains 13 residues. CDR3 nucleotide sequence: TGCGCCAGCAGACAGGAGATAACCTACGAGCAGTACTTC. Encoded protein: CASRQEITYEQYF.

The V and J genes are TRBV6-2 or TRBV6-3 and TRBJ1-1; perhaps TRBD1 as D (5 bases). The CDR3 has 13 residues. Trimming stripped 5 bases from V and 1 base from J, with 8 bases between. CDR1 MNHEY and CDR2 SVGEGT come from the germline V gene. The chain's CDR3 is CASSGQANTEAFF. The CDR3 nucleotides are TGTGCCAGCAGTGGACAAGCGAACACTGAAGCTTTCTTT.

The chain joins TRBV5-1 to TRBJ1-4, with a possible D match to TRBD1 (5 bases). CDR3 length: 16 amino acids. Germline CDR1 and CDR2: SGHRS and YFSETQ. Trimming shortened V by 4 bases and J by 5 bases, and 18 bases separated the two germline ends. CDR3 DNA: TGCGCCAGCAGCCCCTCTGGAGGGGTGGGGAATGAAAAACTGTTTTTT. Amino acids: CASSPSGGVGNEKLFF.